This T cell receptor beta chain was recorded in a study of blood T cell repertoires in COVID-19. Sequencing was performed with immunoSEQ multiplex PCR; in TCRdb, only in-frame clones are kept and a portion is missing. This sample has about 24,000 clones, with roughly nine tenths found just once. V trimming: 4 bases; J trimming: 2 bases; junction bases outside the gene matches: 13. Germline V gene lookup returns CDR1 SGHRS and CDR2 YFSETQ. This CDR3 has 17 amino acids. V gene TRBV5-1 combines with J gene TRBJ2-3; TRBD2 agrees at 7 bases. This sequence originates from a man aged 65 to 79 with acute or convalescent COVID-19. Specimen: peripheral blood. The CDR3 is CASSRRVAGDPTDTQYF. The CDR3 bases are TGCGCCAGCAGCCGGAGGGTGGCGGGAGATCCCACAGATACGCAGTATTTT. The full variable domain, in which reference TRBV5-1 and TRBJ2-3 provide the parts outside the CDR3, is KAGVTQTPRYLIKTRGQQVTLSCSPISGHRSVSWYQQTPGQGLQFLFEYFSETQRNKGNFPGRFSGRQFSNSRSEMNVSTLELGDSALYLCASSRRVAGDPTDTQYFGPGTRLTVL.